These T cell receptor beta chains were read from a single sample in a study of T cells expressing NK-cell markers. TCRdb re-called the 5' RACE reads and gives one entry per CDR3 protein, without DNA. The sample holds 500,000 to 600,000 distinct CDR3 sequences. The material sequenced was blood T cells: a sorted CD56 or NKG2C T cell subset, CD4+ or CD8+ T cells, or bulk PBMC T cells (not recorded which). All receptors derive from a man aged 18 to 29 in good health. Both conserved end residues are part of each CDR3. Each record gives: J gene, V gene, CDR3 protein.

J gene: TRBJ2-4
V gene: TRBV27
CDR3 protein: CASSLRGSIQYF

J gene: TRBJ1-1
V gene: TRBV29-1
CDR3 protein: CSAKQGFRWAEAFF

J gene: TRBJ2-4
V gene: TRBV20-1
CDR3 protein: CSARDPARAMGIQYF

J gene: TRBJ2-3
V gene: TRBV5-1
CDR3 protein: CASRGSQGTDTQYF

J gene: TRBJ2-2
V gene: TRBV7-8
CDR3 protein: CASSPGDRANTGELFF

J gene: TRBJ2-5
V gene: TRBV20-1
CDR3 protein: CSAPILGQETQYF

J gene: TRBJ1-1
V gene: TRBV4-2
CDR3 protein: CASSQTEGTEAFF

J gene: TRBJ2-7
V gene: TRBV29-1
CDR3 protein: CSAERRGLPYEQYF

J gene: TRBJ1-1
V gene: TRBV15
CDR3 protein: CATSREVSGWAFF

J gene: TRBJ2-7
V gene: TRBV4-3
CDR3 protein: CASSQDTRDRWGSEQYF

J gene: TRBJ1-1
V gene: TRBV6-5
CDR3 protein: CASSYSGPGVGTEAFF

J gene: TRBJ2-7
V gene: TRBV11-2
CDR3 protein: CASSLDGMDYEQYF

J gene: TRBJ2-7
V gene: TRBV12-3/TRBV12-4
CDR3 protein: CASRVAGGSSYEQYF

J gene: TRBJ1-5
V gene: TRBV29-1
CDR3 protein: CSVFLTGDQPQHF

J gene: TRBJ2-1
V gene: TRBV20-1
CDR3 protein: CSVLIVGGKQFF

J gene: TRBJ2-1
V gene: TRBV27
CDR3 protein: CASSLSGRAAEQFF

J gene: TRBJ2-3
V gene: TRBV24-1
CDR3 protein: CATTEGSTGAQYF

J gene: TRBJ1-1
V gene: TRBV19
CDR3 protein: CASSFSSGTEAFF

J gene: TRBJ1-1
V gene: TRBV25-1
CDR3 protein: CASSEGGGREAFF

J gene: TRBJ1-5
V gene: TRBV29-1
CDR3 protein: CSVGQHSNQPQHF

J gene: TRBJ1-1
V gene: TRBV7-2
CDR3 protein: CASSLSGIEGTEAFF

J gene: TRBJ2-2
V gene: TRBV7-9
CDR3 protein: CASSLLGEGAGELFF

J gene: TRBJ2-5
V gene: TRBV3-1
CDR3 protein: CASSGDGEETQYF

J gene: TRBJ2-3
V gene: TRBV2
CDR3 protein: CASSDLRPSTDTQYF

J gene: TRBJ2-6
V gene: TRBV6-5
CDR3 protein: CASSYAGLAGGPGANVLTF

J gene: TRBJ2-5
V gene: TRBV6-1
CDR3 protein: CASSDRGAGKTQYF

J gene: TRBJ2-7
V gene: TRBV18
CDR3 protein: CASSPQDRMGWEQYF

J gene: TRBJ2-3
V gene: TRBV6-1
CDR3 protein: CASSETLRGTDTQYF

J gene: TRBJ2-1
V gene: TRBV7-2
CDR3 protein: CASSPLVIRATREQFF